The present TCR beta chain was sequenced within a study of CD8 T cells in Susac syndrome. RNA amounts of roughly 0.5 to 1 ug underwent reverse transcription with random hexamers. Coverage of TCR beta CDR3 amplification by immunoSEQ multiplex PCR extended to 54 Vbeta and 13 Jbeta. TCRdb analysed the immunoSEQ multiplex PCR reads with MiXCR anew, one entry per CDR3 protein. The table records about 80,000 distinct CDR3 sequences, around 94% of them present only once. The authors sequenced TCR beta from blood CD8+ and CD4+ T cells. The healthy controls were matched to patients by age and sex. Both CD4+ and CD8+ T cells were negatively isolated, and TEMRA cells underwent FACS enrichment. CDR1 is MDHEN and CDR2 is SYDVKM in the germline V gene. This CDR3 spans 15 amino acids. J lost 4 bases, V lost 7 bases, and 12 bases had no gene match.

The chain employs TRBV28 and TRBJ2-5; the match to TRBD1 covers 7 bases. The sample was CD8+ T cells from PBMCs. The TCR sequence derives from a human donor in good health. The CDR3 loop reads CASIIQGSPRETQYF. CDR3 nucleotides: TGTGCCAGCATCATACAGGGGTCCCCCCGAGAGACCCAGTACTTC.